This T cell receptor (beta chain) is from a study of beta chain features in type 1 diabetes. Findings and limits, study-wide: Researchers report that Type 1 diabetes patients had moderately but significantly shorter TCRB CDR3s across all four CD4+ subsets. cDNA-based reads could over-represent cells with high TCR expression. Junctions at VDJ sites from type 1 diabetes patients had fewer insertions and more deletions.

A few counts support this clone. Its antigen is unidentified. CDR1 is LNHNV, CDR2 YYDKDF, per germline (reference sequence). V was pared by 1 base and J by 0 bases, with 6 bases of the junction left unmatched. This CDR3 comprises 17 residues. Every isolated RNA sample was fully reverse transcribed, so sequencing captured expressed TCRB transcripts. Clones were read by immunoSEQ multiplex PCR, and TCRdb kept only the in-frame ones, dropping some. The sample lists about 660,000 clones, roughly 13% occurring once. The source of this sequence is a man aged 18 to 30 with type 1 diabetes. The sequencing input was naive CD4+ T cells from blood. The rearrangement joins TRBV15 to TRBJ1-5, with TRBD1 matching over 7 bases. The CDR3 nucleotides read TGTGCCACCAGCAGAGGTCGGGACAGAAATAGCAATCAGCCCCAGCATTTT. It codes for CATSRGRDRNSNQPQHF.